This entry describes one T cell receptor (beta chain). This entry comes from a study of blood T cell repertoires in COVID-19. Germline CDR1 and CDR2: LGHNT and FRNRAP. Trimming took 3 bases from V and 4 from J; bases not matched to a gene: 4. The CDR3 loop spans 14 amino acids. Source study methods: Amplification of reference gene primers provided the estimated nucleated cell counts. Clones were sequenced by immunoSEQ multiplex PCR, and TCRdb holds only the in-frame ones, with some missing. V and J calls and clone size follow that table, whereas D and trimming were derived from the DNA. The sample includes approximately 240,000 clones, roughly 84% of them seen just once.

The TCR sequence derives from a woman over 75 with active or convalescent COVID-19. The chain carries TRBV12-5 and TRBJ2-3, with 7 bases lining up with TRBD1. Sequencing used peripheral blood. CDR3 in amino acids: CASGFSQGADTQYF. CDR3 nucleotide sequence: TGTGCTAGTGGTTTTAGTCAGGGGGCAGATACGCAGTATTTT.